These 29 T cell receptor beta chains were sequenced from one sample in a study of T-cell memory formation after mild COVID-19. TCRdb reanalysed the 5' RACE reads using MiXCR and keeps one entry per CDR3 protein. The table records around 340,000 distinct CDR3 sequences, roughly 15% of them present only once. The sequencing input was PBMCs or a T cell subset sorted from them (not recorded which). Source of these receptors: a man aged 18 to 29 who had mild COVID-19 (a few samples of this study predate the infection). Cell type and time point are not known.

In nucleotides, the CDR3 is TGTGCCAGCAGCACGCATGTACGACAGCGGCAAGAGACCCAGTACTTC. Its translation is CASSTHVRQRQETQYF. This chain links TRBV12-3 or TRBV12-4 with TRBJ2-5, with D perhaps assigned TRBD1 or TRBD2 (5 bases each). Trimming shortened V by 6 bases and J by 2 bases, and 19 bases separated the two germline ends. The CDR3 runs to 16 residues.

V usage is TRBV7-3 and J usage is TRBJ2-2; D may be TRBD2 (6 bases). Looked up from germline, CDR1 is SGHTA and CDR2 is FQGTGA. This CDR3 region has 16 residues. V gave up 3 bases and J gave up 3 bases, with 14 bases separating them. The CDR3 nucleotides read TGTGCCAGCAGCTTGTACTCCGGGGGAGACACCGGGGAGCTGTTTTTT. Protein product: CASSLYSGGDTGELFF.

This clonotype showed up just a few times. The V gene is TRBV29-1, the J gene TRBJ2-5; 7 nucleotides line up with TRBD1. V was pared by 4 bases and J by 3 bases, with 8 bases of the junction left unmatched. Germline values: CDR1 SQVTM, CDR2 ANQGSEA. The CDR3 loop spans 14 amino acids. CDR3 amino acids: CSVVDWGTEETQYF. The CDR3 nucleotides read TGCAGCGTTGTCGATTGGGGGACAGAAGAGACCCAGTACTTC.

This clonotype occurred a few times. The genes are TRBV10-3 and TRBJ1-5; D remains unclear. V was pared by 3 bases and J by 2 bases, with 14 bases between. The CDR3 covers 16 residues. Germline values: CDR1 ENHRY, CDR2 SYGVKD. In DNA form, the CDR3 reads TGTGCCATCAGTGATGACGAGCGTCCCCGCAATCAGCCCCAGCATTTT. It encodes CAISDDERPRNQPQHF.

This clonotype was picked up a small number of times. The chain couples TRBV2 to TRBJ1-1, with 7 bases that match TRBD1. This CDR3 has 13 residues. V shed 9 bases, J shed 0 bases, and the junction held 4 bases outside the gene matches. The germline V gene encodes CDR1 SNHLY and CDR2 FYNNEI. DNA of the CDR3: TGTGCCAGAGCTCAGGGGGTGAACACTGAAGCTTTCTTT. As protein: CARAQGVNTEAFF.

This clonotype came up a few times. The gene calls are TRBV6-5 and TRBJ2-3, with a tentative D call TRBD1 (5 bases). The V end was cut by 6 bases, the J end by 7 bases, with 14 bases between. The CDR3 contains 13 residues. From germline, CDR1 is MNHEY and CDR2 SVGAGI. The CDR3 protein is CASSKGARYTQYF. CDR3 DNA: TGTGCCAGCAGCAAAGGGGCGCGATATACGCAGTATTTT.

This clonotype was observed many times. The CDR3 spells CASSPGQGHEQYV. CDR3 bases: TGCGCCAGCAGCCCAGGACAGGGCCACGAGCAGTACGTC. J is TRBJ2-7 and V is TRBV5-1; 8 nucleotides match TRBD1. The J segment lost 5 bases and the V segment lost 4 bases, leaving 5 bases of the junction unmatched. Germline CDR1 reads SGHRS; CDR2 reads YFSETQ. This CDR3 is 13 amino acids long.

This clonotype was counted at least ten times. This rearrangement joins TRBV4-2 to TRBJ2-5; D might be TRBD1 or TRBD2, each matching 7 bases. Germline V gene data show CDR1 as LGHNA and CDR2 as YNFKEQ. This CDR3 region has 16 residues. V was clipped by 1 base and J by 4 bases, with 16 bases between them. CDR3 region: CASSQGEGARRETQYF. The CDR3 DNA follows: TGTGCCAGCAGCCAAGGGGAGGGGGCCAGAAGAGAGACCCAGTACTTC.

The chain couples TRBV5-1 to TRBJ1-6; 8 bases agree with TRBD1. In germline, CDR1 is SGHRS, CDR2 YFSETQ. This CDR3 comprises 15 residues. Trimming cost V 0 bases and J 9 bases; bases outside gene matches: 5. CDR3 in amino acids: CASSLVWTGISPLHF. The CDR3 region has the DNA TGCGCCAGCAGCTTGGTTTGGACAGGGATTTCACCCCTCCACTTT.

J is TRBJ1-1 and V is TRBV20-1; D is uncertain. CDR1 DFQATT and CDR2 SNEGSKA come from the germline V gene (reference sequence). The CDR3 loop spans 12 amino acids. Between the trimmed V and J ends, which lost 4 bases and 1 base, there was a span of 7 bases. The CDR3 region has the DNA TGCAGTGCTACTACGACGAACACTGAAGCTTTCTTT. Its translation is CSATTTNTEAFF.

This clonotype was detected many times. This sequence joins TRBV5-1 and TRBJ2-3, with unresolved D. Germline CDR1 SGHRS, CDR2 YFSETQ. The CDR3 covers 12 residues. The germline V and J ends were trimmed by 0 bases and 6 bases, with 5 bases remaining between them. The CDR3 loop is CASSLERDTQYF. CDR3 nucleotide sequence: TGCGCCAGCAGCTTGGAAAGGGATACGCAGTATTTT.

This sequence joins TRBV6-5 and TRBJ2-3; perhaps TRBD1 as D (5 bases). CDR1 and CDR2 (germline): MNHEY, SVGAGI. CDR3 size: 15 residues. V lost 0 bases to trimming and J lost 5 bases, with 12 bases between them. CDR3 residues: CASSYSRPGQDTQYF. CDR3 bases: TGTGCCAGCAGTTACTCCCGGCCAGGGCAAGATACGCAGTATTTT.

This chain joins TRBV5-5 and TRBJ2-2; TRBD1 aligns across 9 bases. In germline, CDR1 is SGHKS, CDR2 YYEKEE (reference sequence). The CDR3 covers 16 residues. Trimming cost V 0 bases and J 4 bases; bases outside gene matches: 4. The chain's CDR3 is CASSLATGGSTGELFF. For the CDR3, the DNA is TGTGCCAGCAGCTTGGCGACAGGGGGTAGCACCGGGGAGCTGTTTTTT.

This clonotype was seen only a few times. The CDR3 nucleotides read TGCAGCGTCGGGATCGGGGCTTCGGGCAATCAGCCCCAGCATTTT. It codes for CSVGIGASGNQPQHF. This chain joins TRBV29-1 and TRBJ1-5, with a possible D match to TRBD1 (5 bases). The CDR3 is 15 amino acids. CDR1 is SQVTM and CDR2 is ANQGSEA in the germline V gene. V lost 6 bases to trimming and J lost 2 bases, with 17 bases between them.

Ten or more counts support this clonotype. V and J are TRBV20-1 and TRBJ2-2, with no clear D. CDR1 DFQATT and CDR2 SNEGSKA come from the germline V gene (reference sequence). The V and J ends lost 2 bases and 3 bases respectively, with 16 bases between them. The CDR3 consists of 16 residues. CDR3 sequence reads: CSARMLWQAYTGELFF. The CDR3 DNA reads TGCAGTGCTAGAATGCTTTGGCAGGCCTACACCGGGGAGCTGTTTTTT.

This clonotype came up a few times. V and J are TRBV5-5 and TRBJ2-7; the D gene is possibly TRBD1 (5 bases). V gave up 1 base and J gave up 2 bases, with 10 bases separating them. The CDR3 consists of 14 residues. The germline CDR1 and CDR2 sequences are SGHKS and YYEKEE (reference sequence). The chain's CDR3 is CASSLSGPPYEQYV. The CDR3, as DNA: TGTGCCAGCAGCTTGTCAGGGCCTCCCTACGAGCAGTACGTC.

The chain uses TRBV27 and TRBJ2-2; D may correspond to TRBD1 or TRBD2 (6 bases each). Trimming shortened V by 5 bases and J by 3 bases, and 13 bases separated the two germline ends. Germline loops: CDR1 MNHEY, CDR2 SMNVEV (reference sequence). The CDR3 extends over 15 amino acids. CDR3 in amino acids: CASSPGGPYTGELFF. The CDR3 DNA follows: TGTGCCAGCAGTCCTGGGGGGCCGTACACCGGGGAGCTGTTTTTT.

This clonotype turned up a few times. The V and J genes are TRBV20-1 and TRBJ2-4, with D perhaps TRBD1 or TRBD2 (5 bases each). Germline assignment: CDR1 DFQATT and CDR2 SNEGSKA (reference sequence). V lost 0 bases to trimming and J lost 9 bases, with 18 bases between them. The CDR3 length is 15 residues. The CDR3 coding sequence is TGCAGTGCTAGAGATCGAACTATCGGGGACGGCATTCAGTACTTC. Protein product: CSARDRTIGDGIQYF.

This chain joins TRBV5-1 and TRBJ2-1; 8 nucleotides match TRBD1. Germline lookup yields CDR1 SGHRS and CDR2 YFSETQ. This CDR3 is built from 15 residues. Losses at the gene ends were 7 bases for V and 5 bases for J; bases not matched to a gene: 11. The CDR3 region is CASATGATQNNEQFF. For the CDR3, the DNA is TGCGCCAGCGCGACAGGGGCCACCCAGAACAATGAGCAGTTCTTC.

This clonotype has just a few counts. V is TRBV15 and J is TRBJ2-1, with a weak D call TRBD1 (5 bases). The germline V and J ends were trimmed by 0 bases and 10 bases, with 13 bases remaining between them. CDR3 length: 14 amino acids. Germline CDR1 LNHNV, CDR2 YYDKDF (reference sequence). The CDR3 DNA reads TGTGCCACCAGCAGAGAAAACCAGGGTAACGAGCAGTTCTTC. Encoded protein: CATSRENQGNEQFF.

The sample holds a few counts of this clonotype. This sequence joins TRBV5-1 and TRBJ2-7; maybe TRBD2 (5 bases). CDR1 is SGHRS, CDR2 YFSETQ, per germline. CDR3 size: 14 residues. Trimming stripped 4 bases from V and 3 bases from J, with 14 bases between. The DNA for the CDR3 is TGCGCCAGCAGCCCCCCCGGACGGGACTACGAGCAGTACGTC. The encoded protein is CASSPPGRDYEQYV.

This clonotype was found a few times. The chain has TRBV27 and TRBJ1-2, with 10 bases identical to TRBD1. V lost 7 bases to trimming and J lost 7 bases; unmatched junction nucleotides: 3. CDR1 and CDR2 from the germline V gene are MNHEY and SMNVEV (reference sequence). CDR3 size: 12 residues. The chain's CDR3 is CASMRTGGGYTF. In nucleotides, the CDR3 is TGTGCCAGCATGAGGACAGGGGGTGGCTACACCTTC.

This clonotype has a count of ten or more. V is TRBV5-1 and J is TRBJ2-5; maybe TRBD2 (7 bases). Germline assignment: CDR1 SGHRS and CDR2 YFSETQ. V lost 6 bases, J lost 5 bases, and 14 bases lay in between. The CDR3 extends over 13 amino acids. CDR3 nucleotides: TGCGCCAGCACTCAACAGGGAGGGGAGACCCAGTACTTC. This codes for CASTQQGGETQYF.

This clonotype was counted a few times. This rearrangement joins TRBV25-1 to TRBJ2-7, with D perhaps given as TRBD1 or TRBD2 (5 bases each). Trimming removed 6 bases from V and 3 bases from J, with 9 bases in between. The CDR3 sequence is 12 residues long. From germline, CDR1 is MGHDK and CDR2 SYGVNS. In DNA form, the CDR3 reads TGTGCCAGCAGGGGACCCTACTACGAGCAGTACTTC. This translates into CASRGPYYEQYF.

This clonotype showed up just a few times. The V gene is TRBV29-1, the J gene TRBJ2-5; 8 nucleotides line up with TRBD2. V dropped 7 bases and J dropped 7; count of bases not matched to a gene: 14. The germline V gene has CDR1 SQVTM and CDR2 ANQGSEA. The CDR3 runs 14 residues. The CDR3 nucleotides are TGCAGCGCCGGGGGGGATGGCTCCGGACGGACCCAGTACTTC. It specifies CSAGGDGSGRTQYF.

V and J are TRBV10-2 and TRBJ1-2; D is uncertain. The V gene lost 0 bases and the J gene lost 6 bases, with 8 bases spanning the gap. This CDR3 spans 13 amino acids. CDR1 is WSHSY, CDR2 SAAADI, per germline. CDR3 DNA sequence: TGCGCCAGCAGTGAGTCGGTTATGGATGGCTACACCTTC. Translating gives CASSESVMDGYTF.

This chain joins TRBV7-9 and TRBJ2-5; tentative D call: TRBD1 (7 bases). This CDR3 has 15 residues. Germline lookup yields CDR1 SEHNR and CDR2 FQNEAQ (reference sequence). V was trimmed by 5 bases and J by 2 bases, leaving 15 bases between them. CDR3 nucleotide sequence: TGTGCCAGCAGCCCCAAGGGGGCGGGGCAAGAGACCCAGTACTTC. Its translation is CASSPKGAGQETQYF.

This clonotype was seen only a few times. The J gene is TRBJ2-7, the V gene TRBV4-1; 7 bases map to TRBD1. There are 16 residues in the CDR3. V lost 0 bases, J lost 0 bases, and 5 bases stayed unmatched. Germline V lookup: CDR1 MGHRA, CDR2 YSYEKL. CDR3 protein: CASSQDLQGLSYEQYF. In DNA, the CDR3 is TGCGCCAGCAGCCAAGATCTACAGGGGCTCTCCTACGAGCAGTACTTC.

This clonotype was picked up one time. V usage is TRBV20-1 and J usage is TRBJ2-1; 8 bases are shared with TRBD2. This CDR3 is built from 16 residues. Germline V gene lookup returns CDR1 DFQATT and CDR2 SNEGSKA (reference sequence). With V trimmed by 3 bases and J by 10 bases, 17 bases remained unmatched. Here the CDR3 reads CSASAVAGLKNGEQFF. CDR3 nucleotide sequence: TGCAGTGCTAGCGCCGTAGCGGGGTTAAAAAACGGCGAGCAGTTCTTC.